These 20 T cell receptor beta chains share one sample of origin, sequenced in a study of T cells in Graves' hyperthyroidism and ophthalmopathy. What was amplified from RNA transcripts were TCR beta CDR3 regions. HTBI primers were used for first-round RT-PCR of the TCR CDR3. TCRdb re-called the multiplex PCR reads with MiXCR, one entry per CDR3 protein. The sample lists 650,000 to 850,000 distinct CDR3 sequences; roughly 20% were seen once. The sequencing sample was made of blood. All receptors come from a woman in her 50s with Graves' hyperthyroidism that later progressed to Graves' ophthalmopathy.

This clonotype was seen repeatedly, ten times or more. The CDR3 DNA sequence: TGTGCCAGCAGCTTATTCAGCAACACTGAAGCTTTCTTT. Translated: CASSLFSNTEAFF. The V call is TRBV7-6, the J call TRBJ1-1; D unclear. Germline V lookup: CDR1 SGHVS, CDR2 FNYEAQ. The V gene lost 2 bases and the J gene lost 2 bases, with 6 bases spanning the gap. This CDR3 contains 13 residues.

This clonotype was counted ten times or more. In DNA form, the CDR3 reads TGCAGTGCTAGAGAAAGGGACAATCAGCCCCAGCATTTT. Translation gives CSARERDNQPQHF. The rearrangement uses TRBV20-1 and TRBJ1-5; no clear D gene. Germline V gene lookup returns CDR1 DFQATT and CDR2 SNEGSKA (reference sequence). The germline V and J ends were trimmed by 0 bases and 3 bases, with 6 bases remaining between them. The CDR3 spans 13 residues.

The chain has TRBV10-3 and TRBJ1-6; 11 bases line up with TRBD1. In germline, CDR1 is ENHRY, CDR2 SYGVKD. V shed 2 bases, J shed 7 bases, and the junction held 1 base outside the gene matches. The CDR3 sequence is 15 residues long. The CDR3 region is CAISEGDRGNSPLHF. CDR3 coding DNA: TGTGCCATCAGTGAGGGGGACAGGGGGAATTCACCCCTCCACTTT.

This clonotype was counted a few times. The gene calls are TRBV12-3 or TRBV12-4 and TRBJ1-5; D remains unclear. This CDR3 comprises 14 residues. Trimming stripped 2 bases from V and 4 bases from J, with 9 bases between. The CDR3 spells CASSLRQSNQPQHF. CDR3 coding DNA: TGTGCCAGCAGTTTAAGACAATCAAATCAGCCCCAGCATTTT.

This clonotype came up many times. The chain couples TRBV5-1 to TRBJ1-1, with 8 nucleotides matching TRBD1. This CDR3 has 13 residues. V was clipped by 4 bases and J by 6 bases; unmatched bases: 5. Per the germline V gene, CDR1 is SGHRS and CDR2 is YFSETQ. For the CDR3, the DNA is TGCGCCAGCAGCCCAGGGACAGGTGCTGAAGCTTTCTTT. It encodes CASSPGTGAEAFF.

V and J are TRBV29-1 and TRBJ2-1; possible D gene TRBD2, 6 bases. Germline CDR1 reads SQVTM; CDR2 reads ANQGSEA. The CDR3 covers 14 residues. V shed 1 base and J shed 4 bases, with 11 bases lying between them. This CDR3 reads CSVEGQGGYNEQFF. The CDR3 DNA follows: TGCAGCGTTGAAGGGCAGGGAGGATACAATGAGCAGTTCTTC.

This chain connects TRBV29-1 to TRBJ2-7; D might be TRBD2 (6 bases). CDR3 length equals 12 residues. The V gene lost 4 bases and the J gene lost 5 bases, with 12 bases spanning the gap. Germline assignment: CDR1 SQVTM and CDR2 ANQGSEA. The CDR3 loop reads CSVAREANEQYF. CDR3 in DNA: TGCAGCGTTGCCAGGGAGGCCAACGAGCAGTACTTC.

Notes on this clonotype: A junction boundary mismatches the germline segment, possibly from a read error. This sequence joins TRBV7-8 and TRBJ1-6; a possible D gene is TRBD1 (5 bases). CDR3 length: 16 amino acids. Germline CDR1 SGHVS, CDR2 FQNEAQ. The CDR3 DNA follows: TGTGCCAGCGGCTTAGGGCTGTGGAGGGGCGGTTCACCCCTCCACTTT. This gives the protein CASGLGLWRGGSPLHF.

This clonotype was seen many times. The chain employs TRBV6-1 and TRBJ1-5, with 7 positions matching TRBD1. Germline V gene sequence: CDR1 MNHNS, CDR2 SASEGT. V was clipped by 6 bases and J by 3 bases; unmatched bases: 2. This CDR3 spans 13 amino acids. DNA for the CDR3: TGTGCCAGCAGCGGGACAGACAATCAGCCCCAGCATTTT. It specifies CASSGTDNQPQHF.

A word on this clonotype: A much bigger clone sits one base away, suggesting this may be a read error. The rearrangement joins TRBV7-9 to TRBJ1-3; unclear D gene. Trimming pared 5 bases from V and 4 bases from J, leaving 9 bases between. This CDR3 is 13 amino acids long. Germline loops: CDR1 SEHNR, CDR2 FQNEAQ (reference sequence). As DNA, the CDR3 is TGTGCCAGCAGCCCACTTACGGGAAACACCATATATTTT. Protein sequence: CASSPLTGNTIYF.

This clonotype was recorded many times. The chain couples TRBV5-1 to TRBJ1-3; 7 bases match TRBD1. CDR1 and CDR2 (germline): SGHRS, YFSETQ. Trimming at V came to 4 bases and at J to 2 bases, leaving 6 bases not matched to a gene. CDR3 size: 15 residues. This CDR3 reads CASSPQTGAGNTIYF. CDR3 coding DNA: TGCGCCAGCAGCCCCCAAACAGGGGCTGGAAACACCATATATTTT.

The rearrangement joins TRBV19 to TRBJ1-4; D unclear. Germline V CDR1 and CDR2: LNHDA, SQIVND (reference sequence). The CDR3 extends over 14 amino acids. V dropped 4 bases and J dropped 8 bases, with 14 bases sitting between them. CDR3 nucleotide sequence: TGTGCCAGTAGTAGTAATAGGGTAGACGAAAAACTGTTTTTT. This codes for CASSSNRVDEKLFF.

This clonotype has more than one count but fewer than ten. This chain joins TRBV2 and TRBJ2-5; possible D gene TRBD1, 7 bases. V gave up 9 bases and J gave up 5 bases, with 19 bases separating them. In germline, CDR1 is SNHLY, CDR2 FYNNEI. The CDR3 is 14 amino acids. The CDR3 spells CARGGQEGRETQYF. The CDR3 nucleotides are TGTGCCAGGGGTGGACAGGAGGGCCGGGAGACCCAGTACTTC.

The chain uses TRBV7-9 and TRBJ1-2; a possible D gene is TRBD1 (5 bases). The CDR3 length is 16 residues. Looked up from germline, CDR1 is SEHNR and CDR2 is FQNEAQ (reference sequence). V was shortened by 8 bases and J by 4 bases, with 23 bases between the two germline ends. CDR3 in amino acids: CASFPMGGRGSYGYTF. The CDR3 nucleotides are TGTGCCAGCTTCCCGATGGGGGGAAGAGGGAGCTATGGCTACACCTTC.

Notes on this clonotype: This clone may be a read error of a much larger clone one base away. V and J are TRBV3-1 and TRBJ2-7, with D possibly matching TRBD1 (6 bases). CDR1 is LGHDT and CDR2 is YNNKEL in the germline V gene (reference sequence). The V end was cut by 3 bases, the J end by 5 bases, with 17 bases between. This CDR3 spans 15 amino acids. The DNA for the CDR3 is TGTGCCAGCAGCCAGGGGTTGGGGGCCTACCACGAGCAGTACTTC. It yields the protein CASSQGLGAYHEQYF.

The CDR3, as DNA: TGTGCCAGCAGCCGGGGGGTTGACAAAGGGAATAATCAGCCCCAGCATTTT. This encodes CASSRGVDKGNNQPQHF. The rearrangement uses TRBV6-1 and TRBJ1-5; perhaps TRBD1 as D (5 bases). V shed 6 bases and J shed 4 bases, with 22 bases lying between them. Germline CDR1 reads MNHNS; CDR2 reads SASEGT. The CDR3 has 17 amino acids.

The gene calls are TRBV7-8 and TRBJ1-4; D uncertain. CDR1 SGHVS and CDR2 FQNEAQ come from the germline V gene. Deletions cut 0 bases from V and 6 bases from J, with 20 bases between. CDR3 size: 18 residues. CDR3 sequence reads: CASSLAPSSRAKHEKLFF. The CDR3 region has the DNA TGTGCCAGCAGCTTAGCGCCGTCTAGTAGGGCCAAACATGAAAAACTGTTTTTT.

The gene calls are TRBV19 and TRBJ1-1, with D perhaps matching TRBD1 (5 bases). The CDR3 is made up of 13 amino acids. Germline CDR1 reads LNHDA; CDR2 reads SQIVND (reference sequence). The germline V and J ends were trimmed by 3 bases and 4 bases, with 9 bases remaining between them. Here the CDR3 reads CASSMEGFTEAFF. CDR3 coding DNA: TGTGCCAGTAGTATGGAGGGGTTCACTGAAGCTTTCTTT.

This clonotype was found a few times. V usage is TRBV19 and J usage is TRBJ1-2, with TRBD1 matching over 8 bases. Germline CDR1 reads LNHDA; CDR2 reads SQIVND (reference sequence). CDR3 length equals 15 residues. V gave up 0 bases and J gave up 7 bases; unmatched junction bases: 7. CDR3 loop: CASSIEAGQASGYTF. The CDR3 DNA reads TGTGCCAGTAGTATAGAGGCGGGACAGGCCTCTGGCTACACCTTC.

This clonotype was picked up many times. This chain uses TRBV3-1 with TRBJ2-5, with 13 bases identical to TRBD2. The V gene end was trimmed by 1 base and the J gene end by 5 bases; junction bases not matched to a gene: 4. In germline, CDR1 is LGHDT, CDR2 YNNKEL (reference sequence). The CDR3 is made up of 16 amino acids. The CDR3 protein is CASSQGTSGGGETQYF. The DNA of the CDR3 is TGTGCCAGCAGCCAAGGGACTAGCGGGGGAGGTGAGACCCAGTACTTC.